This TCR beta chain derives from a study of blood T cell repertoires in COVID-19 (TCRdb year 2020). With regard to the full study: Samples covering the acute and convalescent phases of COVID-19 were provided by collaborators in the United States, Italy and Spain. The prospective study material was composed of cDNA or gDNA derived from T cells, B-cell-depleted T cells, or PBMCs. The dataset comprised deeply sampled blood TCRbeta repertoires from subjects exposed to, actively infected with, or recovered from COVID-19. The repertoires were released in a freely available public database meant as a resource for research on the immune response to SARS-CoV-2. Samples came from the ongoing ImmuneRACE study (first 160 participants) plus 1,254 subjects from 6 global collaborators. Sample metadata almost always included a de-identified subject ID, COVID-19 status, age in years and sex. Where available, HLA class I and class II types were obtained from metadata supplied by the sample provider rather than from assay-based typing. General findings and caveats noted by the study authors: The quantity of clinical and demographic metadata differed by source and by participant and was supplied without curation.

With respect to this clone: What this receptor recognizes is not known. Base qualities are not at hand, and no much larger clone is one base apart.

TCRbeta CDR3 regions were amplified from genomic DNA by means of the immunoSEQ Assay, a bias-controlled multiplex PCR. The authors' pipeline ran thus. Within the assay, amplification of reference gene primers was used to estimate how many nucleated cells each sample contained. Sequence reads were collapsed and filtered to measure the absolute abundance of every unique TCRbeta CDR3 rearrangement. For each sample, productive Simpson clonality was calculated by taking the square root of Simpson's diversity index across productive rearrangements. TCRdb provides this immuneACCESS table in a form limited to in-frame rearrangements. Some clones are lacking; in checked studies, under half of them reflect an unresolved V gene, and why the rest are absent is not known. The V and J calls and clone size were taken over from that table, and D and trimming were inferred from the DNA. This sample holds approximately 470,000 clones; 87% were observed only once. The top ten clones comprise under 0.75% of the sample.

Participants in the prospective study were enrolled through a virtual design, were aged roughly 18 to 100 years, and lived in roughly 24 United States geographic areas. To assign participants to cohorts, the prospective study relied on clinical history that participants themselves reported in a screening survey and a study questionnaire. Recovered participants in ImmuneRACE Cohort 3 were defined by two consecutive negative NP/OP PCR tests, clearance by a healthcare professional, or resolution of symptoms. In the prospective study, whole blood, serum and a nasopharyngeal or oropharyngeal swab were collected from each participant by mobile phlebotomists. Participants in the prospective study had the option to provide additional blood draws and questionnaires over an approximately 2-month period. Prospective study blood samples were shipped either frozen or at room temperature before DNA extraction.

According to the germline V gene, CDR1 reads SGHVS and CDR2 reads FQNEAQ. V is shortened by 0 bases, J by 7 bases, and the region joining them spans 9 bases. Counted from cysteine to phenylalanine, this CDR3 has 13 amino acids. The DNA shown is the 39-base CDR3, in frame from base 1. The sequencing input was PBMCs or T cells enriched from blood (not recorded which). Here the chain combines TRBV7-8 and TRBJ1-1, and the D gene may be TRBD1, 5 bases matching. This clonotype was sampled from a woman aged 18-29 years who had recovered from COVID-19. The DNA sequence is TGTGCCAGCAGCTTAGCGGCCGGGGGTGAAGCTTTCTTT. Its translation reads: CASSLAAGGEAFF. Full variable domain (CDR3 extended with the reference TRBV7-8 and TRBJ1-1 proteins): GAGVSQSPRYKVAKRGQDVALRCDPISGHVSLFWYQQALGQGPEFLTYFQNEAQLDKSGLPSDRFFAERPEGSVSTLKIQRTQQEDSAVYLCASSLAAGGEAFFGQGTRLTVV.